The T cell receptor (beta chain) described here comes from a study of T cell responses to AZD1222 COVID-19 vaccine. Notes on the study in general: Close to half of spike-specific TCRs reportedly recognize unmutated variant regions. There were repertoire samples only from the period after the peak T cell response.

Note on this clone: Its target is not known.

Sequenced by immunoSEQ multiplex PCR; TCRdb stores in-frame clones only, minus some. Of about 130,000 clones in the sample, about 86% were seen once. This CDR3 has 13 residues. V dropped 2 bases and J dropped 3 bases, with 7 bases sitting between them. Sequencing was performed on peripheral blood, taken on day 0 of AZD1222 vaccination. This TCR came from an adult in good health. The chain employs TRBV12-3 or TRBV12-4 and TRBJ1-2, with D tentatively TRBD1 (5 bases). The CDR3 sequence is CASSLMGDYGYTF. CDR3 nucleotides: TGTGCCAGCAGTTTAATGGGGGACTATGGCTACACCTTC.